A single sample gave rise to the 5 T cell receptor beta chains below, sequenced in a study of regulatory and conventional T cells in RAG deficiency. Regulatory T cells were sorted from blood as CD4+ CD25-high CD127-low cells. Profiling relied on immunoSEQ multiplex PCR, and the TCRdb table lists in-frame clones only, not all of them. The repertoire holds some 20,000 clones, with roughly 87% as singletons. These data are also associated with another study on regulatory T cells. According to that study: Amplification used 52 TRBV primers and 13 TRBJ primers.

The sample consisted of Tregs sorted from blood. The receptors were gathered from a human donor in good health.

With respect to this clone: The sample holds other DNA sequences that translate to the same CDR3. The V call is TRBV4-2, the J call TRBJ2-5; D unclear. V was clipped by 0 bases and J by 5 bases, with 10 bases between them. This CDR3 spans 14 amino acids. Per the germline V gene, CDR1 is LGHNA and CDR2 is YNFKEQ. CDR3 region: CASSQDLGKETQYF. Here the CDR3 DNA reads TGTGCCAGCAGCCAAGATTTGGGAAAGGAGACCCAGTACTTC.

The chain carries TRBV15 and TRBJ1-5; tentatively, D is TRBD1 (5 bases). From germline, CDR1 is LNHNV and CDR2 YYDKDF (reference sequence). This CDR3 is built from 18 residues. The V and J ends lost 2 bases and 0 bases respectively, with 17 bases between them. The DNA of the CDR3 is TGTGCCACCAGCAGAACCTTTAGACAGAGCCCTAGCAATCAGCCCCAGCATTTT. Residues: CATSRTFRQSPSNQPQHF.

This chain links TRBV21-1 with TRBJ2-1; the D segment call TRBD2 is taken from the table without a DNA check. TRBV21-1 is a pseudogene. This CDR3 is built from 15 residues. The CDR3 region has the DNA TGTGCCAGCAGCAAACAGCGGAGGGAGGGCTGTGAGCAGTTCTTC. Translating gives CASSKQRREGCEQFF.

This clone was counted a single time. The CDR3, as DNA: TGTGCCAGCAGGGCCAACAGGGGGAGAACAGATACGCAGTATTTT. Translated, it gives CASRANRGRTDTQYF. The V and J genes are TRBV5-4 and TRBJ2-3, with TRBD1 matching 8 bases. The CDR3 runs 15 residues. After removal of 5 bases from V and 3 bases from J, the junction contained 8 bases not matched to a gene. CDR1 SGHNT and CDR2 YYREEE come from the germline V gene (reference sequence).

The chain uses TRBV28 and TRBJ2-1; D remains ambiguous. The CDR3 covers 15 residues. The V end was cut by 5 bases, the J end by 5 bases, with 16 bases between. The V gene's germline CDR1 is MDHEN and CDR2 SYDVKM. CDR3 residues: CASSPGPALNNEQFF. DNA of the CDR3: TGTGCCAGCAGTCCCGGACCAGCGCTTAACAATGAGCAGTTCTTC.